Listed below are T cell receptor beta chains from one sample, sequenced in a study of naive CD8 T cells in extremely preterm neonates. Libraries were prepared by immunoSEQ multiplex PCR; TCRdb keeps only in-frame clonotypes and omits some of them. The table lists about 5,000 clones, nearly 95% of them singletons. The source material was naive CD8+ T cells from cord blood. Receptor source: a boy who was born preterm. The CDR3 runs from the conserved cysteine through the conserved F or W. D genes are given only for firm matches. Rows may omit the clone size; those that give it use once, few, many or a size class.

v_gene: TRBV9; j_gene: TRBJ2-1; abundance: once; d_gene: TRBD2; CDR3aa: CASSVWTSDEQFF; CDR3nt: TGTGCCAGCAGCGTATGGACTAGCGATGAGCAGTTCTTC
v_gene: TRBV21-1; j_gene: TRBJ2-5; abundance: NA; d_gene: NA; CDR3aa: CASTTTLIAGFQETQYF; CDR3nt: TGTGCCAGCACCACAACCTTGATAGCGGGGTTTCAAGAGACCCAGTACTTC
v_gene: TRBV19; j_gene: TRBJ2-1; abundance: NA; d_gene: NA; CDR3aa: CASSRLGYNEQFF; CDR3nt: TGTGCCAGTAGCAGACTAGGATACAATGAGCAGTTCTTC
v_gene: TRBV27; j_gene: TRBJ1-2; abundance: NA; d_gene: NA; CDR3aa: CASSWSANYGYTF; CDR3nt: TGTGCCAGCAGTTGGTCTGCTAACTATGGCTACACCTTC
v_gene: TRBV7-9; j_gene: TRBJ2-1; abundance: NA; d_gene: NA; CDR3aa: CASSFKRSSYNEQFF; CDR3nt: TGTGCCAGCAGCTTCAAGCGGAGCTCCTACAATGAGCAGTTCTTC
v_gene: TRBV27; j_gene: TRBJ2-1; abundance: NA; d_gene: TRBD1; CDR3aa: CASSIGTGGDEQFF; CDR3nt: TGTGCCAGCAGTATCGGGACAGGGGGCGATGAGCAGTTCTTC
v_gene: TRBV15; j_gene: TRBJ2-7; abundance: once; d_gene: NA; CDR3aa: CATSDTYEQYF; CDR3nt: TGTGCCACCAGCGACACCTACGAGCAGTACTTC
v_gene: TRBV7-2; j_gene: TRBJ2-7; abundance: NA; d_gene: NA; CDR3aa: CASGRNYEQYF; CDR3nt: TGTGCCAGCGGGAGGAACTACGAGCAGTACTTC
v_gene: TRBV30; j_gene: TRBJ1-5; abundance: NA; d_gene: NA; CDR3aa: CAWRGRGGYSNQPQHF; CDR3nt: TGTGCCTGGAGGGGCAGGGGAGGTTATAGCAATCAGCCCCAGCATTTT
v_gene: TRBV5-1; j_gene: TRBJ2-1; abundance: NA; d_gene: NA; CDR3aa: CASSLNGGYNEQFF; CDR3nt: TGCGCCAGCAGCTTAAACGGAGGATACAATGAGCAGTTCTTC
v_gene: TRBV6-5; j_gene: TRBJ2-7; abundance: NA; d_gene: NA; CDR3aa: CASSYLQGYEQYF; CDR3nt: TGTGCCAGCAGTTACTTACAGGGTTACGAGCAGTACTTC
v_gene: TRBV11-1; j_gene: TRBJ1-1; abundance: NA; d_gene: NA; CDR3aa: CASSLGTDEAFF; CDR3nt: TGTGCCAGCAGCTTAGGGACAGATGAAGCTTTCTTT
v_gene: TRBV7-9; j_gene: TRBJ2-7; abundance: NA; d_gene: TRBD2; CDR3aa: CASSLGGLANYEQYF; CDR3nt: TGTGCCAGCAGCTTAGGGGGACTAGCCAACTACGAGCAGTACTTC
v_gene: TRBV27; j_gene: TRBJ1-4; abundance: NA; d_gene: NA; CDR3aa: CASSLSSNEKLFF; CDR3nt: TGTGCCAGCAGTTTATCATCTAATGAAAAACTGTTTTTT
v_gene: TRBV15; j_gene: TRBJ2-1; abundance: NA; d_gene: TRBD2; CDR3aa: CATSRGLAGGHGDEQFF; CDR3nt: TGTGCCACCAGCAGAGGACTAGCGGGAGGGCATGGGGATGAGCAGTTCTTC